This T cell receptor beta chain was captured by sequencing in a study of blood T cells in healthy people across ages. This clonotype was seen more than once but under ten times. The antigen remains undetermined. The CDR3 contains 15 residues. The J segment lost 8 bases and the V segment lost 5 bases, leaving 13 bases of the junction unmatched. Looked up from germline, CDR1 is SEHNR and CDR2 is FQNEAQ (reference sequence). Donor samples were obtained from healthy Caucasian individuals from Russia, aged 6 to 90. Whole-study results and caveats: Donor CMV status, an unknown factor, possibly confounded changes in expanded clonotypes.

Together with a sample-barcoded 5' primer, a J-beta primer mix was included in a second PCR lasting about 7 to 12 cycles. The authors tagged each cDNA molecule using a template-switch adaptor with 12 random nucleotides. TCRdb independently ran MiXCR on the 5' RACE reads; one entry per CDR3 protein. Among around 1,000,000 distinct CDR3 sequences listed, 30% to 40% were seen once. The TCR was taken from a man between 18 and 29 years old in good health. The sample was blood. This chain uses TRBV7-9 with TRBJ1-2; 8 nucleotides align to TRBD1. The CDR3 DNA reads as TGTGCCAGCAGCCAAGACCTCAGGGGGCGCCGAGGCTACACCTTC. It codes for CASSQDLRGRRGYTF.